The 9 T cell receptor beta chains in this list originate from one sample, sequenced in a study of blood T cell repertoires in COVID-19. Clones were sequenced by immunoSEQ multiplex PCR, and TCRdb holds only the in-frame ones, with some missing. The sample has more than 300,000 clones; 85% to 90% are singletons. The sequenced material came from PBMCs or T cells enriched from blood (not recorded which). The receptors come from a man in his thirties or forties who had recovered from COVID-19.

On this clone itself: Additional DNA sequences in this sample encode the identical CDR3. The rearrangement joins TRBV3-1 (or the pseudogene TRBV3-2) to TRBJ1-5; D is possibly TRBD1 (5 bases). V was shortened by 3 bases and J by 2 bases, with 8 bases between the two germline ends. The CDR3 totals 14 residues. CDR1 is LGHDT, CDR2 YNNKEL, per germline (reference sequence). The CDR3 sequence is CASSHREGNQPQHF. CDR3 DNA: TGTGCCAGCAGCCACAGGGAAGGCAATCAGCCCCAGCATTTT.

The V gene is TRBV27, the J gene TRBJ1-6, with D possibly matching TRBD1 (5 bases). This CDR3 has 15 amino acids. Per the germline V gene, CDR1 is MNHEY and CDR2 is SMNVEV (reference sequence). Trimming took 3 bases from V and 1 from J, leaving 7 bases between them. CDR3 in amino acids: CASSFRESYNSPLHF. In nucleotides, the CDR3 is TGTGCCAGCAGTTTCAGGGAATCCTATAATTCACCCCTCCACTTT.

This clone was recorded once. The rearrangement joins TRBV29-1 to TRBJ2-2; 11 bases are shared with TRBD1. V lost 2 bases, J lost 7 bases, and 9 bases stayed unmatched. Germline loops: CDR1 SQVTM, CDR2 ANQGSEA. CDR3 length: 16 amino acids. DNA of the CDR3: TGCAGCGTTGAATCAGGACAGGGGGCGAATGTCGGGGAGCTGTTTTTT. It codes for CSVESGQGANVGELFF.

The chain couples TRBV7-9 to TRBJ1-6, with 9 positions matching TRBD1. With 5 bases clipped from V and 6 bases from J, the junction kept 8 bases outside the gene matches. The germline gives CDR1 SEHNR, CDR2 FQNEAQ (reference sequence). The CDR3 is 16 amino acids. The CDR3 reads CASSRLDRGFNSPLHF. CDR3 in DNA: TGTGCCAGCAGCCGACTGGACAGGGGATTTAATTCACCCCTCCACTTT.

The chain recombines TRBV6-2 or TRBV6-3 with TRBJ2-1; D is perhaps TRBD2 (5 bases). The germline V and J ends were trimmed by 0 bases and 12 bases, with 21 bases remaining between them. CDR3 size: 16 residues. Germline assignment: CDR1 MNHEY and CDR2 SVGEGT. The CDR3 bases are TGTGCCAGCAGTTACTCGTATGGCGGGCGCCCTCGTGCGCAGTTCTTC. Protein: CASSYSYGGRPRAQFF.

V is TRBV11-2 and J is TRBJ2-2, with TRBD1 matching over 12 bases. This CDR3 is 19 amino acids long. The V and J ends lost 7 bases and 6 bases, in that order; junction bases with no gene match: 18. Germline V lookup: CDR1 SGHAT, CDR2 FQNNGV. In DNA form, the CDR3 reads TGTGCCAGCACCAATATCCGGAGGGACAGGGGGCGATCCCCCGGGGAGCTGTTTTTT. The encoded protein is CASTNIRRDRGRSPGELFF.

This clone was counted a few times. CDR3 loop: CASSQDQTNSYEQYF. The CDR3 region has the DNA TGTGCCAGCAGCCAGGATCAGACTAACTCCTACGAGCAGTACTTC. The chain joins TRBV4-2 to TRBJ2-7; D is possibly TRBD2 (5 bases). The CDR3 extends over 15 amino acids. Germline CDR1 and CDR2: LGHNA and YNFKEQ. Trimming cost V 3 bases and J 0 bases, with 12 bases left between them.

The genes are TRBV4-1 and TRBJ2-1; D is possibly TRBD2 (5 bases). CDR3 length: 16 amino acids. Germline V gene sequence: CDR1 MGHRA, CDR2 YSYEKL. Trimming took off 5 bases at V and 2 bases at J, with 16 bases between the two ends. The CDR3 spells CASSSPYGEPYNEQFF. DNA of the CDR3: TGCGCCAGCAGCTCCCCCTACGGGGAACCCTACAATGAGCAGTTCTTC.

The V and J genes are TRBV5-1 and TRBJ2-7; 11 bases agree with TRBD2. CDR1 SGHRS and CDR2 YFSETQ come from the germline V gene. This CDR3 comprises 16 residues. The junction had 11 bases not matched to a gene; V was cut back by 5 bases and J by 4 bases. CDR3 in amino acids: CASRDLAGGGEYEQYF. DNA of the CDR3: TGCGCCAGCAGGGATCTAGCGGGGGGCGGAGAGTACGAGCAGTACTTC.